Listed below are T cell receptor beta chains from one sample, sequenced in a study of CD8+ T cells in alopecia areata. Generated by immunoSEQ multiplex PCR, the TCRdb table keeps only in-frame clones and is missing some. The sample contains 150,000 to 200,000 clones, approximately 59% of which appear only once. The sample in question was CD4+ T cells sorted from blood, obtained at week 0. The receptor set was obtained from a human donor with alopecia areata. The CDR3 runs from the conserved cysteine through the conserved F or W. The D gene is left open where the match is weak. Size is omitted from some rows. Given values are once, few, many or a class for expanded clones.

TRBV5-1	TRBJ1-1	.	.	CASRRSAALEAFF	TGCGCCAGCAGAAGAAGTGCTGCCCTAGAAGCTTTCTTT
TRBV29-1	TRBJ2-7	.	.	CSVVVGSSYEQYF	TGCAGCGTTGTAGTAGGGTCGTCCTACGAGCAGTACTTC
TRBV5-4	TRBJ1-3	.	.	CASSLDSSTIYF	TGTGCCAGCAGCTTGGATAGTTCCACCATATATTTT
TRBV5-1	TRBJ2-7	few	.	CASSAGGVSYEQYF	TGCGCCAGCAGTGCAGGGGGGGTCTCCTACGAGCAGTACTTC
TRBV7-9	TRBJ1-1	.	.	CASSFPNTEAFF	TGTGCCAGCAGCTTTCCGAACACTGAAGCTTTCTTT
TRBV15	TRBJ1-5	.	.	CATSTFGDDQPQHF	TGTGCCACCAGCACATTCGGAGACGATCAGCCCCAGCATTTT
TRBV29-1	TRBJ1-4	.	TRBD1	CSDRKDRADEKLFF	TGCAGCGATCGAAAGGACAGGGCGGATGAAAAACTGTTTTTT
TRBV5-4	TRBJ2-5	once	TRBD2	CASSYPIGATSRETQYF	TGTGCCAGCAGCTACCCCATTGGGGCGACTAGCCGGGAGACCCAGTACTTC
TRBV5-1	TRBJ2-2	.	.	CASSSFDSTGELFF	TGCGCCAGCAGCTCTTTCGACAGCACCGGGGAGCTGTTTTTT
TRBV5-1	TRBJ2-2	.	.	CASSLGPPDTGELFF	TGCGCCAGCAGCTTGGGCCCTCCGGACACCGGGGAGCTGTTTTTT
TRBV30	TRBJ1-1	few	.	CAWSVLVKHEAFF	TGTGCCTGGAGTGTATTGGTTAAGCATGAAGCTTTCTTT
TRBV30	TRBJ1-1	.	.	CAYQKNTEAFF	TGTGCCTATCAGAAGAACACTGAAGCTTTCTTT
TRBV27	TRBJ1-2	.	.	CASSIGQSYGYTF	TGTGCCAGCTCTATCGGACAGTCCTATGGCTACACCTTC
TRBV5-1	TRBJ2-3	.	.	CASSLDLDTQYF	TGCGCCAGCAGCTTGGATCTAGATACGCAGTATTTT
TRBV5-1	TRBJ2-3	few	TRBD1	CASTLGGQGVGDTQYF	TGCGCCAGCACCTTAGGGGGACAGGGAGTTGGGGATACGCAGTATTTT
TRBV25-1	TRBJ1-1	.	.	CASSPGAPTEAFF	TGTGCCAGCAGTCCAGGGGCTCCCACTGAAGCTTTCTTT
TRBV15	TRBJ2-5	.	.	CATSRDIDSWTQYF	TGTGCCACCAGCAGAGATATAGATTCGTGGACCCAGTACTTC
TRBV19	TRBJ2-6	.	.	CASSVSGANVLTF	TGTGCCAGTAGTGTCTCTGGGGCCAACGTCCTGACTTTC
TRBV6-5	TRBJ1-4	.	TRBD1	CASSYSGQGSAKLFF	TGTGCCAGCAGTTACTCTGGACAGGGATCGGCGAAACTGTTTTTT
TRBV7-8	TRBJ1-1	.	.	CASSPSRDMNTEAFF	TGTGCCAGCAGCCCGTCCCGGGACATGAACACTGAAGCTTTCTTT
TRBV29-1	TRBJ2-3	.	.	CSVAQGRPSTDTQYF	TGCAGCGTTGCCCAAGGGAGACCGAGCACAGATACGCAGTATTTT
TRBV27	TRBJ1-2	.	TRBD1	CASSRETGVGGHGYTF	TGTGCCAGCAGTCGGGAGACAGGGGTAGGCGGGCACGGCTACACCTTC
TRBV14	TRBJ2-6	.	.	CASSQGGTGANVLTF	TGTGCCAGCAGCCAAGGGGGTACTGGGGCCAACGTCCTGACTTTC
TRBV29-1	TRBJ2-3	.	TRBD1	CSVEGDRGSSTDTQYF	TGCAGCGTTGAAGGTGACAGGGGGTCTAGCACAGATACGCAGTATTTT
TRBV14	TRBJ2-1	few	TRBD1	CASSQGQGPYNEQFF	TGTGCCAGCAGCCAGGGACAGGGACCTTACAATGAGCAGTTCTTC
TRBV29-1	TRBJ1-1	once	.	CSVGRQVLNTEAFF	TGCAGCGTTGGACGACAGGTCTTGAACACTGAAGCTTTCTTT
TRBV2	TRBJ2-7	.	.	CASNAGALYEQYF	TGTGCCAGCAACGCAGGGGCTCTTTACGAGCAGTACTTC
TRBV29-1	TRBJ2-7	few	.	CSVVGQVSRAGRIYEQYF	TGCAGCGTTGTTGGCCAGGTGTCCAGGGCAGGGAGAATCTACGAGCAGTACTTC
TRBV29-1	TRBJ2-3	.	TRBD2	CSVGLAADTQYF	TGCAGCGTTGGGCTAGCGGCAGATACGCAGTATTTT
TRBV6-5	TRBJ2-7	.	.	CASSYFGQGHEQYF	TGTGCCAGCAGTTACTTTGGGCAGGGCCACGAGCAGTACTTC
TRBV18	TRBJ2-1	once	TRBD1	CASSPPGRGQGEQFF	TGTGCCAGCTCACCACCCGGCAGGGGGCAGGGTGAGCAGTTCTTC
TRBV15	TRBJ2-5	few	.	CATSQSNHYQETQYF	TGTGCCACCAGTCAAAGCAACCATTACCAAGAGACCCAGTACTTC
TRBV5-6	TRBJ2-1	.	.	CASSLALGARYNEQFF	TGTGCCAGCAGCTTGGCCTTAGGGGCCCGTTACAATGAGCAGTTCTTC
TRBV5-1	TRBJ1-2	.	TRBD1	CASSLETGFGYTF	TGCGCCAGCAGCTTGGAGACAGGGTTCGGCTACACCTTC
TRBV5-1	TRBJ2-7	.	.	CASSLAFREQYF	TGCGCCAGCAGCTTGGCCTTTCGCGAGCAGTACTTC
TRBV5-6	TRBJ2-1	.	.	CASSLGMGSSYNEQFF	TGTGCCAGCAGCTTGGGTATGGGGAGCTCCTACAATGAGCAGTTCTTC
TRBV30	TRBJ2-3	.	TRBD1	CAWRTGQGFTDTQYF	TGTGCCTGGAGGACGGGACAGGGGTTCACAGATACGCAGTATTTT
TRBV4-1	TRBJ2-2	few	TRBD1	CASSHPGTGVWGTGELFF	TGCGCCAGCAGCCATCCCGGGACAGGGGTTTGGGGCACCGGGGAGCTGTTTTTT
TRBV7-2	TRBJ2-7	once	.	CASSLDLNSYEQYF	TGTGCCAGCAGCTTGGATCTTAACTCCTACGAGCAGTACTTC
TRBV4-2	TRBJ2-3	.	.	CASSQLPDTQYF	TGTGCCAGCAGCCAACTACCAGATACGCAGTATTTT
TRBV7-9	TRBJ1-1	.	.	CASSLVRYTEAFF	TGTGCCAGCAGCTTAGTCAGGTACACTGAAGCTTTCTTT
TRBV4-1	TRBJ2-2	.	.	CASSQGPGNTGELFF	TGCGCCAGCAGCCAAGGTCCAGGAAACACCGGGGAGCTGTTTTTT
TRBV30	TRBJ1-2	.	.	CAWSRRSYGYTF	TGTGCCTGGAGTAGGAGGTCCTATGGCTACACCTTC
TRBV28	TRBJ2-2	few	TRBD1	CASRRAGTGDTGELFF	TGTGCCAGCAGGCGCGCCGGGACAGGGGACACCGGGGAGCTGTTTTTT
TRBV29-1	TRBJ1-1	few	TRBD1	CSADRRTEAFF	TGCAGCGCGGACAGGAGGACTGAAGCTTTCTTT
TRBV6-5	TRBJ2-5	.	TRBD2	CASRSSGGASETQYF	TGTGCCAGCAGGTCTAGCGGGGGGGCCTCAGAGACCCAGTACTTC
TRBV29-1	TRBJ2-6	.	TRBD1	CSEGTDQPPGANVLTF	TGCAGCGAGGGGACAGACCAACCTCCTGGGGCCAACGTCCTGACTTTC
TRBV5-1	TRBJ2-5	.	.	CASSWRTQGETQYF	TGCGCCAGCAGCTGGCGAACTCAGGGGGAGACCCAGTACTTC
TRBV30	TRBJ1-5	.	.	CAWSTSEGFWDQPQHF	TGTGCCTGGAGCACCTCGGAGGGGTTCTGGGATCAGCCCCAGCATTTT
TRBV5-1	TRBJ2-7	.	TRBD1	CASRPGTGIYEQYF	TGCGCCAGCAGACCCGGGACAGGGATCTACGAGCAGTACTTC